Below, one TCR beta chain is given with its context. 60 Vbeta and 13 Jbeta primers were used in PCR. Profiled with immunoSEQ multiplex PCR; TCRdb holds only in-frame clones, not every one. The data contain about 180,000 clones, about four fifths of them singletons. The sample originates from a study of cytomegalovirus exposure and HLA in healthy donors. This CDR3 comprises 15 residues. V lost 5 bases, J lost 3 bases, and 7 bases stayed unmatched. The germline V gene encodes CDR1 MDHEN and CDR2 SYDVKM. This chain joins TRBV28 and TRBJ2-7; 10 bases map to TRBD1. The sample taken for sequencing was PBMCs. The sequence was collected from a middle-aged man in good health and CMV-seronegative. The CDR3 DNA is TGTGCCAGCAGTCTCGGACAGGGGGTGAGCTACGAGCAGTACTTC. This translates into CASSLGQGVSYEQYF.